A single sample gave rise to the 19 T cell receptor beta chains below, sequenced in a study of cytomegalovirus exposure and HLA in healthy donors (dated by TCRdb to about 2017). Library construction relied on the immunoSEQ multiplex PCR assay. The multiplex PCR relied on a mix of 60 forward primers for TCR Vbeta segments and 13 reverse primers for TCR Jbeta segments. TCRdb carries this immuneACCESS record with in-frame sequences only. Its versions omit some clonotypes, under half of them owing to an unresolved V gene in the studies checked, with the rest unexplained. A total of 150,000 to 200,000 clones appear in this sample, around 75% of them only once. The ten largest account for about 4.9% of the sample. Sequencing used PBMCs. The receptors originated from a male donor in good health and CMV-seronegative.

The chain recombines TRBV5-1 with TRBJ2-5, with D maybe TRBD1 (5 bases). Germline loops: CDR1 SGHRS, CDR2 YFSETQ. This CDR3 is built from 15 residues. V was clipped by 0 bases and J by 2 bases, with 11 bases between them. The CDR3 here is CASSLEGQMQETQYF. For the CDR3, the DNA is TGCGCCAGCAGCTTGGAGGGGCAGATGCAAGAGACCCAGTACTTC.

J is TRBJ2-3 and V is TRBV9; D remains ambiguous. This CDR3 comprises 15 residues. Looked up from germline, CDR1 is SGDLS and CDR2 is YYNGEE. Trimming removed 1 base at V and 3 bases at J, with 12 bases between. CDR3 bases: TGTGCCAGCAGCGTACGGCTAGATGGTACAGATACGCAGTATTTT. As protein: CASSVRLDGTDTQYF.

The chain couples TRBV7-3 to TRBJ2-3; 8 nucleotides line up with TRBD1. The germline V gene encodes CDR1 SGHTA and CDR2 FQGTGA. This CDR3 contains 15 residues. J lost 5 bases, V lost 6 bases, and 10 bases had no gene match. The CDR3 DNA reads TGTGCCAGCAGGGAGTTCCAGGGGGCCGGAGATACGCAGTATTTT. Translation gives CASREFQGAGDTQYF.

The chain combines TRBV30 with TRBJ2-5; D unresolved. The CDR3 runs 13 residues. The V gene's germline CDR1 is GTSNPN and CDR2 SVGIG (reference sequence). V lost 5 bases and J lost 5, with 15 bases in between. CDR3 sequence reads: CAWSLGVGETQYF. CDR3 nucleotides: TGTGCCTGGTCATTGGGTGTCGGGGAGACCCAGTACTTC.

This clone was detected only once. The V gene is TRBV11-2, the J gene TRBJ1-5; D possibly corresponds to TRBD1 (6 bases). This CDR3 is 16 amino acids long. The germline V and J ends were trimmed by 5 bases and 5 bases, with 19 bases remaining between them. The germline V gene has CDR1 SGHAT and CDR2 FQNNGV. The CDR3 sequence: CASSRGGGAGDQPQHF. The DNA for the CDR3 is TGTGCCAGCAGCCGAGGAGGGGGGGCGGGAGATCAGCCCCAGCATTTT.

The chain joins TRBV18 to TRBJ1-1; unclear D gene. The germline CDR1 and CDR2 sequences are KGHSH and LQKENI. V lost 4 bases to trimming and J lost 1 base, with 7 bases between them. CDR3 length equals 13 residues. The DNA of the CDR3 is TGTGCCAGCTCACTACGACAGAACACTGAAGCTTTCTTT. It encodes CASSLRQNTEAFF.

The rearrangement joins TRBV7-2 to TRBJ1-5; D is uncertain. This CDR3 contains 16 residues. V lost 1 base and J 0 bases, leaving 10 bases between the germline ends. Per germline, CDR1 SGHTA and CDR2 FQGNSA. The CDR3, as DNA: TGTGCCAGCAGCTTAGTGGGCGATTATAGCAATCAGCCCCAGCATTTT. Translating gives CASSLVGDYSNQPQHF.

The chain has TRBV5-1 and TRBJ1-6; TRBD1 matches at 8 bases. The CDR3 has 15 amino acids. V dropped 0 bases and J dropped 7; count of bases not matched to a gene: 3. Germline CDR1 SGHRS, CDR2 YFSETQ. CDR3 sequence (DNA): TGCGCCAGCAGCTTGGGGTCAGGGGGCAATTCACCCCTCCACTTT. Translating it yields CASSLGSGGNSPLHF.

This chain joins TRBV27 and TRBJ2-1; no clear D gene. The CDR3 has 15 residues. Germline V CDR1 and CDR2: MNHEY, SMNVEV (reference sequence). V lost 0 bases to trimming and J lost 3 bases, with 9 bases between them. The CDR3 region has the DNA TGTGCCAGCAGTTTATCGGGTCCGGGCTACAATGAGCAGTTCTTC. Encoded protein: CASSLSGPGYNEQFF.

In its sample, this clone was seen a few times. The chain recombines TRBV5-4 with TRBJ2-7; 7 bases match TRBD1. The CDR3 consists of 15 residues. Germline CDR1 SGHNT, CDR2 YYREEE (reference sequence). Trimming took 4 bases from V and 3 from J; bases not matched to a gene: 10. The CDR3 DNA reads TGTGCCAGCAGCGGGAAGACAGGGTCCCTCTACGAGCAGTACTTC. It is translated as CASSGKTGSLYEQYF.

CDR3: CASSQGLAGARGEQFF. The DNA for the CDR3 is TGCGCCAGCAGCCAAGGGCTAGCGGGAGCGCGTGGGGAGCAGTTCTTC. The J gene is TRBJ2-1, the V gene TRBV4-3; 10 bases match TRBD2. Germline V CDR1 and CDR2: LGHNA, YSLEER. This CDR3 region has 16 residues. V lost 1 base, J lost 10 bases, and 10 bases stayed unmatched.

This clone was detected once. This chain joins TRBV6-5 and TRBJ1-3; D call uncertain. The CDR3 covers 15 residues. V was cut by 0 bases and J by 6 bases, with 12 bases left in between. Per the germline V gene, CDR1 is MNHEY and CDR2 is SVGAGI. The CDR3 DNA is TGTGCCAGCAGTTACTCGCAAGGAGCGAAAAACACCATATATTTT. Its translation: CASSYSQGAKNTIYF.

The rearrangement uses TRBV9 and TRBJ1-4; 7 nucleotides align to TRBD1. V was clipped by 1 base and J by 4 bases; unmatched bases: 4. Looked up from germline, CDR1 is SGDLS and CDR2 is YYNGEE. This CDR3 comprises 15 residues. Here the CDR3 reads CASSVSAGGNEKLFF. Written as DNA, the CDR3 is TGTGCCAGCAGCGTATCGGCAGGGGGTAATGAAAAACTGTTTTTT.

The chain joins TRBV19 to TRBJ1-4; the match to TRBD1 covers 9 bases. Germline values: CDR1 LNHDA, CDR2 SQIVND (reference sequence). The CDR3 sequence is 14 residues long. V was clipped by 10 bases and J by 7 bases; unmatched bases: 10. The CDR3 bases are TGTGCCACCCAAGCGACAGGGGGAATTGAAAAACTGTTTTTT. Protein product: CATQATGGIEKLFF.

The V gene is TRBV2, the J gene TRBJ1-1; the match to TRBD1 covers 8 bases. With V trimmed by 10 bases and J by 5 bases, 9 bases remained unmatched. Germline lookup yields CDR1 SNHLY and CDR2 FYNNEI. The CDR3 covers 13 residues. The CDR3 nucleotides are TGTGCCATCCGAGGACAGGGAGGGACTGAAGCTTTCTTT. Translation: CAIRGQGGTEAFF.

The V and J genes are TRBV5-1 and TRBJ2-3; 9 nucleotides align to TRBD2. V lost 1 base to trimming and J lost 1 base; unmatched junction nucleotides: 4. CDR3 length: 16 amino acids. Germline CDR1 is SGHRS and CDR2 is YFSETQ. CDR3 in amino acids: CASSLYSSGGTDTQYF. Written as DNA, the CDR3 is TGCGCCAGCAGCTTGTATTCTAGCGGGGGCACAGATACGCAGTATTTT.

V and J are TRBV7-2 and TRBJ1-2; perhaps TRBD1 as D (6 bases). The CDR3 is made up of 14 amino acids. With 0 bases removed from V and 4 bases from J, the gap between germline ends came to 9 bases. Germline CDR1 is SGHTA and CDR2 is FQGNSA. CDR3 sequence: CASSLAQGPYGYTF. The CDR3 DNA reads as TGTGCCAGCAGCTTAGCACAGGGTCCCTATGGCTACACCTTC.

The chain has TRBV28 and TRBJ1-1; D not certain. V gave up 6 bases and J gave up 5 bases, with 16 bases separating them. Looked up from germline, CDR1 is MDHEN and CDR2 is SYDVKM. The CDR3 totals 14 residues. The CDR3 loop reads CASRLGGPGTEAFF. Here the CDR3 DNA reads TGTGCCAGCAGACTGGGAGGGCCCGGGACTGAAGCTTTCTTT.

In its sample, this clone was seen a few times. V gene TRBV5-1 combines with J gene TRBJ2-7; TRBD1 matches 9 bases. The junction had 5 bases not matched to a gene; V was cut back by 4 bases and J by 3 bases. This CDR3 has 14 residues. The germline CDR1 and CDR2 sequences are SGHRS and YFSETQ. CDR3 coding DNA: TGCGCCAGCAGCCGGACAGGGGATATCTACGAGCAGTACTTC. Protein product: CASSRTGDIYEQYF.